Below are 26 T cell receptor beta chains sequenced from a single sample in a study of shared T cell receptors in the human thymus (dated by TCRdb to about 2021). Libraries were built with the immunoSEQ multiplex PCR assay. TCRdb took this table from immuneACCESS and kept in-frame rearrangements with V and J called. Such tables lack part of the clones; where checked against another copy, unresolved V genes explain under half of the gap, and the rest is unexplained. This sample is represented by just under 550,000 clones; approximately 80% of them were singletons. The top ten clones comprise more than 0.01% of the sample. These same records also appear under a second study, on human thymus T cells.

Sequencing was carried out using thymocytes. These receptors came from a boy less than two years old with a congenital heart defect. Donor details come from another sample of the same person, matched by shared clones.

Here the CDR3 DNA reads TGTGCCAGCAGTGAAGCGGAACTAGCGGGAGGGCCGGGGACCGGGGAGCTGTTTTTT. As protein: CASSEAELAGGPGTGELFF. The chain carries TRBV6-1 and TRBJ2-2; 13 nucleotides agree with TRBD2. V gave up 0 bases and J gave up 5 bases; unmatched junction bases: 9. The CDR3 length is 19 residues. Germline V lookup: CDR1 MNHNS, CDR2 SASEGT.

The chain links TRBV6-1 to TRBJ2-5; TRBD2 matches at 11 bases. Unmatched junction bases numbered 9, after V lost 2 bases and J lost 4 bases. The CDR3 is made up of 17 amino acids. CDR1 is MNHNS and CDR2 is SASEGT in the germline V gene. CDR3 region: CASSETHSGRAVETQYF. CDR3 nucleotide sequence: TGTGCCAGCAGTGAAACCCATAGCGGGAGGGCCGTAGAGACCCAGTACTTC.

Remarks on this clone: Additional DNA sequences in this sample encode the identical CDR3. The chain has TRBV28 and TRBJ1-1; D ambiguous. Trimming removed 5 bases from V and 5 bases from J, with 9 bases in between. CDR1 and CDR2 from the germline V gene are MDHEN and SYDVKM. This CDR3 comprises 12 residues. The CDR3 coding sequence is TGTGCCAGCAGTCCCCCCGGGACTGAAGCTTTCTTT. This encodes CASSPPGTEAFF.

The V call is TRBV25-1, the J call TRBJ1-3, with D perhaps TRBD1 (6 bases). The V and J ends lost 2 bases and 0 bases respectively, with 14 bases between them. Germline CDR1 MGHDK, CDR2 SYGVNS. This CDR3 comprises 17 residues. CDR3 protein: CASSEQSQGNSGNTIYF. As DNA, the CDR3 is TGTGCCAGCAGTGAACAGAGCCAGGGGAACTCTGGAAACACCATATATTTT.

CDR3 bases: TGTGCCATCAGTGATGGGGGACAGGGAGGTTGGTACGAGCAGTACTTC. Protein product: CAISDGGQGGWYEQYF. The rearrangement uses TRBV10-3 and TRBJ2-7; 9 bases are a match to TRBD1. Per the germline V gene, CDR1 is ENHRY and CDR2 is SYGVKD. This CDR3 is built from 16 residues. V gave up 3 bases and J gave up 4 bases; unmatched junction bases: 10.

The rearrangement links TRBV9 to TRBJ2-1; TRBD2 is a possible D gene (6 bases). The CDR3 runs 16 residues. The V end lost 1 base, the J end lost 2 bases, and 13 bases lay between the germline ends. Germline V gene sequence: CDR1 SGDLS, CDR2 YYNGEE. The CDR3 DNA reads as TGTGCCAGCAGCGTAAGCGGCGGGACCGCCTACAATGAGCAGTTCTTC. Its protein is CASSVSGGTAYNEQFF.

CDR3 DNA: TGTGCCAGCAGCCCCAAGCCCGGGACTAGCGGCCAAGAGACCCAGTACTTC. Translation gives CASSPKPGTSGQETQYF. This chain connects TRBV7-2 to TRBJ2-5; 11 bases are a match to TRBD2. The J segment lost 1 base and the V segment lost 5 bases, leaving 9 bases of the junction unmatched. This CDR3 region has 17 residues. CDR1 is SGHTA and CDR2 is FQGNSA in the germline V gene.

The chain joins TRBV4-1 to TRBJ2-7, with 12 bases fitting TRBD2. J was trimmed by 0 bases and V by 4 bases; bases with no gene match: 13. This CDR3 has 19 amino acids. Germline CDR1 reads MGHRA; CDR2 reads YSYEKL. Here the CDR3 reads CASSPAPGLAGPRSYEQYF. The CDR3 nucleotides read TGCGCCAGCAGCCCGGCTCCGGGACTAGCGGGCCCTCGCTCCTACGAGCAGTACTTC.

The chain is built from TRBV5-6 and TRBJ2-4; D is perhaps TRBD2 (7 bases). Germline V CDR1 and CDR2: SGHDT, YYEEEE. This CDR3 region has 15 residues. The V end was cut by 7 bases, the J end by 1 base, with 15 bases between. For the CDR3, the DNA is TGTGCCAGCGGTCGGAGGGGGGGGGCCAAAAACATTCAGTACTTC. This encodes CASGRRGGAKNIQYF.

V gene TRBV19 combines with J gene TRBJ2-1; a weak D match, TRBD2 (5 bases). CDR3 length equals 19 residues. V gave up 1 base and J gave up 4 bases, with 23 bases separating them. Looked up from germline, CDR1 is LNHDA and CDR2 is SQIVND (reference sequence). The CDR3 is CASSIVWTSLPLRYNEQFF. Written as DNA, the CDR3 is TGTGCCAGTAGTATAGTTTGGACTTCCCTTCCACTACGTTACAATGAGCAGTTCTTC.

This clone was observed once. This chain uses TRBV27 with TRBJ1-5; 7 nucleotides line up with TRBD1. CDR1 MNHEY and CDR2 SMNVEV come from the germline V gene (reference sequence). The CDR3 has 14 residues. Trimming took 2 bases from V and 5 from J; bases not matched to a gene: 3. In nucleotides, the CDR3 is TGTGCCAGCAGTTTAGGGGACAGTGATCAGCCCCAGCATTTT. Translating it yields CASSLGDSDQPQHF.

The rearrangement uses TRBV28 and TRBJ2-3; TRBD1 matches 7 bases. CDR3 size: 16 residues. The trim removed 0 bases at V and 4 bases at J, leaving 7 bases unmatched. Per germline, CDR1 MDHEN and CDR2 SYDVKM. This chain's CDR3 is CASSLWSRGSADTQYF. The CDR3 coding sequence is TGTGCCAGCAGTTTATGGTCCAGGGGGAGCGCAGATACGCAGTATTTT.

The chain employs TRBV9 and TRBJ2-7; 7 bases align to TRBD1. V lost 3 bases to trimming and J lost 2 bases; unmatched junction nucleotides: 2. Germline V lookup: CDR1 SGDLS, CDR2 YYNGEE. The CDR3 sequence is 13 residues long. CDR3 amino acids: CASSGQGTYEQYF. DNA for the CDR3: TGTGCCAGCAGCGGACAGGGAACCTACGAGCAGTACTTC.

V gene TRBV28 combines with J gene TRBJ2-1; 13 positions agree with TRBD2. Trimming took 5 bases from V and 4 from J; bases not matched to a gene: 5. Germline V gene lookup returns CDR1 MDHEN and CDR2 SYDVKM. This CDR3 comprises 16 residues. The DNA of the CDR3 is TGTGCCAGCAGTCCCCCGACTAGCGGGAGGTACAATGAGCAGTTCTTC. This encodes CASSPPTSGRYNEQFF.

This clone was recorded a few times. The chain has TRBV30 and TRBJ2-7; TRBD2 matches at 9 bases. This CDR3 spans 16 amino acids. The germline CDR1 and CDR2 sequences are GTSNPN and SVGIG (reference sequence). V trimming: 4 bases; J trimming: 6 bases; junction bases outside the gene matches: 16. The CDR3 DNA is TGTGCCTGGACTTGTAGCGGGAGAACCAATGACGGCGAGCAGTACTTC. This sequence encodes CAWTCSGRTNDGEQYF.

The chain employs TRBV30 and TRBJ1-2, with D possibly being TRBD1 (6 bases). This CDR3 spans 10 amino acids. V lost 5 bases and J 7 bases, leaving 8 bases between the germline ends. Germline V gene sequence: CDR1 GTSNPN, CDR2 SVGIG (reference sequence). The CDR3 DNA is TGTGCCTGGTCAGGGGCTGGCTACACCTTC. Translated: CAWSGAGYTF.

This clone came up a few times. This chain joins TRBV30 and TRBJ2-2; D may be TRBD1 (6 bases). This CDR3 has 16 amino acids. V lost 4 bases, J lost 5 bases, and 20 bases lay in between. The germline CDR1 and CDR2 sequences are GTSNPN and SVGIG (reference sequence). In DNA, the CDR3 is TGTGCCTGGACCGAGGGGGATCCGGTGCGGACCGGGGAGCTGTTTTTT. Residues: CAWTEGDPVRTGELFF.

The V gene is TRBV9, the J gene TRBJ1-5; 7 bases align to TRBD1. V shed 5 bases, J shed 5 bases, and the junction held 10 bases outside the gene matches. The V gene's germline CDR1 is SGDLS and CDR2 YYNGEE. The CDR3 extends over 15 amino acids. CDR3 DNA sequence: TGTGCCAGCAGTCCGGGACCCAGGGGGGATCAGCCCCAGCATTTT. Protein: CASSPGPRGDQPQHF.

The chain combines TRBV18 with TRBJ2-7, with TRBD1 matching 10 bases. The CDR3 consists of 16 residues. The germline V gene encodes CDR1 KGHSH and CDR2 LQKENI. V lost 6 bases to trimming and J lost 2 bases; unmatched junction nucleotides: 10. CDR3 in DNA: TGTGCCAGCTCCCGACAGGGGGCGAAACTAACCTACGAGCAGTACTTC. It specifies CASSRQGAKLTYEQYF.

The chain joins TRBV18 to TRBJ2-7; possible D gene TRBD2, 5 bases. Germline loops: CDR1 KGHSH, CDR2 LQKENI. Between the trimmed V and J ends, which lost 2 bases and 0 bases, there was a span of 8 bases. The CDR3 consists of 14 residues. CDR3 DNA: TGTGCCAGCTCACCAGCAGGACTCTCCTACGAGCAGTACTTC. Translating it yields CASSPAGLSYEQYF.

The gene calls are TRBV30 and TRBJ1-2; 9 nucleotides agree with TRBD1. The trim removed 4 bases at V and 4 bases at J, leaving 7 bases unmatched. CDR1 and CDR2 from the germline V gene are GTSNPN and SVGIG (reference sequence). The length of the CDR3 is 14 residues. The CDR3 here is CAWTYRGRGYGYTF. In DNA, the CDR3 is TGTGCCTGGACATACAGGGGGCGCGGCTATGGCTACACCTTC.

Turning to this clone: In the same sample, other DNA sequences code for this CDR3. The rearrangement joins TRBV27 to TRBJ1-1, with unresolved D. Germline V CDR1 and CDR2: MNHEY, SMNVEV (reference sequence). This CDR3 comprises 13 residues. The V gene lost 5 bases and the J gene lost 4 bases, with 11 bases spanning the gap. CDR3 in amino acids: CASSPGEGTEAFF. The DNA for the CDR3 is TGTGCCAGCAGTCCTGGGGAGGGCACTGAAGCTTTCTTT.

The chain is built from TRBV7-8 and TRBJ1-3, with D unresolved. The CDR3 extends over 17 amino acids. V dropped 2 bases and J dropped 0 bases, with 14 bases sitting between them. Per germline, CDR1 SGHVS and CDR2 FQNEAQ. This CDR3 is CASSLQAELISGNTIYF. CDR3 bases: TGTGCCAGCAGCTTACAGGCAGAACTTATCTCTGGAAACACCATATATTTT.

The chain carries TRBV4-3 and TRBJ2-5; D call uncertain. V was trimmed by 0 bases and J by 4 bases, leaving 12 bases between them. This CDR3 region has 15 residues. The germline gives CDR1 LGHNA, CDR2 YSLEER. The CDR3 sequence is CASSQEAQSGETQYF. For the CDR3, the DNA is TGCGCCAGCAGCCAAGAAGCGCAGAGTGGAGAGACCCAGTACTTC.

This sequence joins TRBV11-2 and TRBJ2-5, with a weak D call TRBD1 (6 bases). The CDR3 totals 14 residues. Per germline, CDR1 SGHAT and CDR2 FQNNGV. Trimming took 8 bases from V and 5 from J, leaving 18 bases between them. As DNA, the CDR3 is TGTGCCAGCCTGAAAGGCAGTCAGGGGGAGACCCAGTACTTC. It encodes CASLKGSQGETQYF.

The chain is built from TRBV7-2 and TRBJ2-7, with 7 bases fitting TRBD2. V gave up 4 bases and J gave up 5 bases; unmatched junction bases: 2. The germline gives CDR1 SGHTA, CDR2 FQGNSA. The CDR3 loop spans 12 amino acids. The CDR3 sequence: CASSSGRDEQYF. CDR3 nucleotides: TGTGCCAGCAGCTCAGGGAGGGACGAGCAGTACTTC.